This T cell receptor (beta chain) came from a study of T cell responses to AZD1222 COVID-19 vaccine. Regarding the study as a whole: White British donors predominated, females outnumbered males, and clonal diversity was possibly underestimated.

The CDR3 runs 17 residues. Per the germline V gene, CDR1 is LNHDA and CDR2 is SQIVND (reference sequence). Trimming took 5 bases from V and 0 from J; bases not matched to a gene: 7. This clone was seen only once. The antigen is not known. Produced via immunoSEQ multiplex PCR; TCRdb's table is partial and in-frame only. The sample yields tens of thousands of clones, around nine tenths seen once. The chain joins TRBV19 to TRBJ1-3; 10 nucleotides match TRBD1. This sample comprised peripheral blood, obtained 28 days after the second AZD1222 dose. The sequence was obtained from an adult who received the AZD1222 COVID-19 vaccine. DNA of the CDR3: TGTGCCAGTAGTCAAGGGACAGGGGCTCGCTCTGGAAACACCATATATTTT. Its translation: CASSQGTGARSGNTIYF.